The T cell receptor beta chain described here comes from a study of T cells after yellow fever vaccination. Notes on the study in general: Post-booster samples contained most primary-vaccination clones (nearly 98% CD4, approximately 88% CD8). Although the secondary response was weaker, it peaked faster, at day 5 versus 15.

The CDR3 has 17 residues. V lost 1 base and J 6 bases, leaving 21 bases between the germline ends. In this sample, this clonotype turned up many times. Its matching antigen is unknown. UMIs were added to TCR cDNA along with a universal primer site when it was made by 5'RACE template switching. TCRdb passed the 5' RACE reads through MiXCR, listing each CDR3 protein once. The sample contains about 200,000 distinct CDR3 sequences, approximately 3.3% of which appear only once. The sequence derives from a man between 18 and 29 years old who received the YFV17D yellow fever vaccine. V and J are TRBV23-1 and TRBJ1-1, with D perhaps matching TRBD1 (6 bases). TRBV23-1 is assigned to the ORF class and has an uncertain function. The starting material was CD4+ T cells sorted from PBMCs, obtained 10 days after the yellow fever booster vaccination. The CDR3 DNA follows: TGCGCCAGCAGTCAATGGGACATCCGAGGACGGGGTCCTGAAGCTTTCTTT. The encoded protein is CASSQWDIRGRGPEAFF.